This TCR beta chain was retrieved from a study of T cells in Graves' hyperthyroidism and ophthalmopathy. V gave up 6 bases and J gave up 2 bases; unmatched junction bases: 14. CDR3 length: 18 amino acids. Germline CDR1 is SGHTA and CDR2 is FQGNSA. Amplified TCR beta CDR3 regions derived from RNA transcripts. The HTBI primer set drove a first-round RT-PCR of the TCR CDR3. TCRdb re-called the multiplex PCR reads with MiXCR, one entry per CDR3 protein. The table lists 250,000 to 300,000 distinct CDR3 sequences, about a sixth of them singletons. This clonotype has ten or more counts. Sequenced input: blood. The chain has TRBV7-2 and TRBJ2-3; 10 nucleotides match TRBD2. This sequence originates from an older woman with Graves' ophthalmopathy. CDR3 sequence (DNA): TGTGCCAGCAGTCTCAGGTCTAGCGGGAGACCTTTCACAGATACGCAGTATTTT. Its translation: CASSLRSSGRPFTDTQYF.